This TCR beta chain was identified in a study of blood T cell repertoires in COVID-19. Across the whole study: COVID-19 samples collected from the United States, Italy and Spain covered acute and convalescent phases. Sources were T cells, B-cell-depleted T cells, or PBMCs; the material itself was cDNA or gDNA.

In the authors' workflow: Researchers report that nucleated cell counts were estimated from reference gene primer amplification. The protocol was immunoSEQ multiplex PCR, while the TCRdb copy is restricted to in-frame clones and leaves out a portion. V, J and clone size are taken as reported in that table, and D and trimming were inferred from the DNA itself. This repertoire shows tens of thousands of clones, about 70% found once; its top ten account for approximately 15%. Between the trimmed V and J ends, which lost 0 bases and 0 bases, there was a span of 11 bases. Germline-derived CDR1 and CDR2 are SGHDT and YYEEEE. This CDR3 contains 16 residues.

The sample comprised peripheral blood. The chain links TRBV5-6 to TRBJ2-3, with D maybe TRBD2 (7 bases). This clonotype was obtained from a woman between 65 and 79 years old with acute or convalescent COVID-19. CDR3: CASSLGGGRSTDTQYF. In nucleotides, the CDR3 is TGTGCCAGCAGCTTGGGGGGGGGCCGAAGCACAGATACGCAGTATTTT.